This T cell receptor (beta chain) was retrieved from a study of low-dose radiotherapy and immunotherapy resistance in tumors. At the level of the study: Every 2 weeks, cohort 1 got 0.5 Gy, reaching 6.5 Gy to the planning target volume. Per fraction, Cohort 2 was given 1 Gy every two weeks, accumulating a total of 13 Gy over 26 weeks. The regimen for patients comprised intravenous nivolumab 240 mg every two weeks plus intravenous ipilimumab 1 mg/kg every six weeks.

Covering alpha and beta chains, TRAV- and TRBV-specific primers were used for the first-strand cDNA. TCRs underwent around 20 PCR cycles of amplification with a constant-region primer and V-primer adapter. Via MiXCR, TCRdb re-called the reads, giving one row per CDR3 protein. The repertoire has around 58,000 distinct CDR3 sequences, 20% to 25% of them found once; the top ten carry 6.5% to 7%. Time point noted: after trial treatment. Specified treatment: LDRT plus nivolumab, ipilimumab, low-dose cyclophosphamide and aspirin (RACIN trial). This clonotype was found many times. Sequences were derived from PBMCs, sampled after low-dose radiotherapy plus immunotherapy. The receptor comes from a male donor with prostate cancer.

In nucleotides, the CDR3 is TGTGCCAGCAAGCCGGGACTATCCACAGATACGCAGTATTTT. It yields the protein CASKPGLSTDTQYF. The rearrangement joins TRBV6-8 to TRBJ2-3; 7 nucleotides align to TRBD2. The germline V gene encodes CDR1 MNHGY and CDR2 SAAAGT. There are 14 residues in the CDR3. Trimming took 7 bases from V and 2 from J; bases not matched to a gene: 6.